The clone carrying this T cell receptor (beta chain) showed up many times. The CDR3 end falls 3 residues outside the read, so it is completed with the germline J gene. CVID and control samples used equivalent genomic DNA input. Measured with immunoSEQ multiplex PCR; TCRdb has only the in-frame clones, and not every one. The sample is made up of about 64,000 clones, none counted only once. The CDR3 extends over 12 amino acids. With 3 bases removed from V and 5 bases from J, the gap between germline ends came to 7 bases. This sample stems from a study of T cell clonality in common variable immunodeficiency.

The J gene is TRBJ2-5, the V gene TRBV12-3 or TRBV12-4; D gene uncertain. This TCR was recovered from a person aged 18 to 75 in good health. The sequenced material came from peripheral blood mononuclear cells. The CDR3 sequence is CASSFIPETQYF. CDR3 bases read: TGTGCCAGCAGTTTTATCCCCGAGACC.